Listed below are T cell receptor beta chains from one sample, sequenced in a study of sequential checkpoint blockade in melanoma. Sequenced by immunoSEQ multiplex PCR; TCRdb stores in-frame clones only, minus some. The table lists about 27,000 clones, 60% to 80% of them singletons. The source was CD8+ T cells sorted from blood (inferred from file names), collected from a patient given nivolumab and ipilimumab in sequence. These receptors all stem from a human donor with melanoma. The CDR3 runs from the conserved cysteine through the conserved F or W. Fields, in order: clone size, V gene, J gene, D gene, CDR3 protein, CDR3 DNA. D genes are given only for firm matches. Clone size, where shown, is once, few, many, or a class for clones that have expanded.

size: once
V: TRBV9
J: TRBJ2-7
D: .
CDR3: CASSVGADYEQYF
DNA: TGTGCCAGCAGCGTAGGGGCAGATTACGAGCAGTACTTC

size: .
V: TRBV5-4
J: TRBJ2-1
D: .
CDR3: CASSLALNEQFF
DNA: TGTGCCAGCAGCTTGGCTCTGAATGAGCAGTTCTTC

size: .
V: TRBV19
J: TRBJ1-6
D: .
CDR3: CASSIGGIRPLHF
DNA: TGTGCCAGTAGTATAGGTGGCATTCGACCCCTCCACTTT

size: .
V: TRBV6-5
J: TRBJ2-7
D: .
CDR3: CASSHRETYEQYF
DNA: TGTGCCAGCAGTCACCGGGAGACCTACGAGCAGTACTTC

size: .
V: TRBV18
J: TRBJ2-5
D: .
CDR3: CASSPRQETQYF
DNA: TGTGCCAGCTCGCCGCGTCAAGAGACCCAGTACTTC

size: few
V: TRBV4-1
J: TRBJ1-1
D: .
CDR3: CASSHITGMNTEAFF
DNA: TGCGCCAGCAGCCATATAACAGGGATGAACACTGAAGCTTTCTTT

size: .
V: TRBV13
J: TRBJ2-7
D: TRBD2
CDR3: CASSGSGGYYEQYF
DNA: TGTGCCAGCAGTGGCTCGGGGGGTTACTACGAGCAGTACTTC

size: .
V: TRBV6-4
J: TRBJ2-1
D: TRBD2
CDR3: CASTGGGAANEQFF
DNA: TGTGCCAGCACTGGCGGGGGGGCGGCGAATGAGCAGTTCTTC

size: .
V: TRBV29-1
J: TRBJ2-7
D: .
CDR3: CSVDSSYEQYF
DNA: TGCAGCGTTGATTCCAGCTACGAGCAGTACTTC

size: .
V: TRBV7-9
J: TRBJ2-7
D: TRBD2
CDR3: CASSAAAGGRYEQYF
DNA: TGTGCCAGCAGCGCAGCGGCGGGGGGGCGGTACGAGCAGTACTTC

size: .
V: TRBV7-2
J: TRBJ2-3
D: .
CDR3: CASSLSREVRVGTDTQYF
DNA: TGTGCCAGCAGCTTAAGCAGGGAGGTACGAGTTGGCACAGATACGCAGTATTTT

size: .
V: TRBV5-6
J: TRBJ2-1
D: .
CDR3: CASSYDSYSYNEQFF
DNA: TGTGCCAGCAGCTACGACAGTTACTCCTACAATGAGCAGTTCTTC

size: .
V: TRBV2
J: TRBJ2-7
D: .
CDR3: CASNSQEQAMSYEQYF
DNA: TGTGCCAGCAATTCACAGGAGCAGGCGATGTCCTACGAGCAGTACTTC

size: few
V: TRBV4-1
J: TRBJ2-2
D: .
CDR3: CASSPVNTGELFF
DNA: TGCGCCAGCAGCCCAGTCAACACCGGGGAGCTGTTTTTT

size: medium-sized
V: TRBV15
J: TRBJ1-2
D: .
CDR3: CATSMDTANYGYTF
DNA: TGTGCCACCAGCATGGACACAGCTAACTATGGCTACACCTTC

size: .
V: TRBV4-3
J: TRBJ2-7
D: TRBD2
CDR3: CASSHGGSEQYF
DNA: TGCGCCAGCAGCCACGGGGGGAGCGAGCAGTACTTC

size: .
V: TRBV6-4
J: TRBJ2-3
D: TRBD2
CDR3: CASSPLAGGSTDTQYF
DNA: TGTGCCAGCAGCCCTTTAGCGGGGGGGAGCACAGATACGCAGTATTTT

size: .
V: TRBV7-9
J: TRBJ2-5
D: TRBD2
CDR3: CASSLRGLAPETQYF
DNA: TGTGCCAGCAGCTTACGAGGACTAGCCCCCGAGACCCAGTACTTC

size: .
V: TRBV7-6
J: TRBJ2-7
D: .
CDR3: CASSEDTSYEQYF
DNA: TGTGCCAGCAGCGAGGACACCTCCTACGAGCAGTACTTC

size: .
V: TRBV4-1
J: TRBJ2-5
D: .
CDR3: CASSQVPAGGETQYF
DNA: TGCGCCAGCAGCCAAGTGCCGGCCGGGGGAGAGACCCAGTACTTC

size: once
V: TRBV2
J: TRBJ2-3
D: TRBD2
CDR3: CASSGLERGGLNTQYF
DNA: TGTGCCAGCAGTGGGCTTGAGCGGGGGGGCTTGAATACGCAGTATTTT

size: .
V: TRBV29-1
J: TRBJ2-2
D: .
CDR3: CSVFTETGELFF
DNA: TGCAGCGTTTTTACGGAGACCGGGGAGCTGTTTTTT

size: .
V: TRBV7-9
J: TRBJ1-6
D: TRBD1
CDR3: CASSSGTGGSYNSPLHF
DNA: TGTGCCAGCAGCTCGGGGACAGGGGGCTCCTATAATTCACCCCTCCACTTT

size: .
V: TRBV4-1
J: TRBJ1-1
D: .
CDR3: CASSQGDYSTTEAFF
DNA: TGCGCCAGCAGCCAAGGTGACTATAGCACCACTGAAGCTTTCTTT

size: .
V: TRBV28
J: TRBJ2-2
D: TRBD1
CDR3: CASRQGSSSTGELFF
DNA: TGTGCCAGCAGACAGGGGTCCTCCTCCACCGGGGAGCTGTTTTTT

size: .
V: TRBV4-1
J: TRBJ2-5
D: TRBD1
CDR3: CASSHPGTGEETQYF
DNA: TGCGCCAGCAGCCATCCTGGGACAGGGGAGGAGACCCAGTACTTC

size: few
V: TRBV7-3
J: TRBJ2-3
D: TRBD2
CDR3: CASSSSGGPGDTQYF
DNA: TGTGCCAGCAGCTCCAGCGGGGGCCCAGGGGATACGCAGTATTTT

size: .
V: TRBV5-1
J: TRBJ2-3
D: .
CDR3: CASSFTVFETDTQYF
DNA: TGCGCCAGCAGCTTTACCGTCTTTGAGACAGATACGCAGTATTTT

size: .
V: TRBV4-1
J: TRBJ1-2
D: .
CDR3: CASSQIGNAGGGYTF
DNA: TGCGCCAGCAGCCAAATTGGGAATGCGGGGGGTGGCTACACCTTC

size: .
V: TRBV2
J: TRBJ2-3
D: .
CDR3: CASSDGSFSTDTQYF
DNA: TGTGCCAGCAGTGATGGTAGTTTTAGCACAGATACGCAGTATTTT

size: .
V: TRBV28
J: TRBJ1-1
D: TRBD1
CDR3: CASNPSWQGVEAFF
DNA: TGTGCCAGCAACCCCAGTTGGCAGGGGGTTGAAGCTTTCTTT

size: .
V: TRBV7-2
J: TRBJ2-2
D: TRBD1
CDR3: CASSLDRDRVYDTGELFF
DNA: TGTGCCAGCAGCTTGGACCGGGACAGGGTGTACGACACCGGGGAGCTGTTTTTT

size: .
V: TRBV7-3
J: TRBJ2-1
D: .
CDR3: CASSFEGGYNEQFF
DNA: TGTGCCAGCAGCTTCGAAGGGGGCTACAATGAGCAGTTCTTC

size: .
V: TRBV6-1
J: TRBJ2-7
D: TRBD1
CDR3: CASSDRGLYEQYF
DNA: TGTGCCAGCAGTGACAGGGGGCTTTACGAGCAGTACTTC

size: .
V: TRBV19
J: TRBJ1-2
D: .
CDR3: CASSLHRENRYTF
DNA: TGTGCCAGTAGCCTTCACAGGGAAAATCGCTACACCTTC

size: few
V: TRBV2
J: TRBJ2-2
D: TRBD2
CDR3: CASRDGREHTGELFF
DNA: TGTGCCAGCAGGGACGGGAGGGAGCACACCGGGGAGCTGTTTTTT

size: .
V: TRBV11-2
J: TRBJ1-1
D: .
CDR3: CASSFPDSEAFF
DNA: TGTGCCAGCAGCTTTCCAGACAGCGAAGCTTTCTTT

size: .
V: TRBV18
J: TRBJ2-7
D: .
CDR3: CASSPQGSYEQYF
DNA: TGTGCCAGCTCACCCCAGGGGTCCTACGAGCAGTACTTC

size: .
V: TRBV9
J: TRBJ2-1
D: .
CDR3: CASSVDRGMNEQFF
DNA: TGTGCCAGCAGCGTAGATCGGGGGATGAATGAGCAGTTCTTC

size: .
V: TRBV7-8
J: TRBJ2-5
D: TRBD2
CDR3: CASSLYGGAATASQARETQYF
DNA: TGTGCCAGCAGCTTATACGGGGGGGCGGCGACGGCCTCCCAAGCCAGGGAGACCCAGTACTTC

size: .
V: TRBV6-5
J: TRBJ2-6
D: .
CDR3: CASRQLPGANVLTF
DNA: TGTGCCAGCAGGCAACTTCCTGGGGCCAACGTCCTGACTTTC

size: .
V: TRBV6-6
J: TRBJ2-7
D: .
CDR3: CASSPTETYEQYF
DNA: TGTGCCAGCAGCCCGACGGAGACCTACGAGCAGTACTTC

size: .
V: TRBV9
J: TRBJ1-3
D: .
CDR3: CASSVWATGGNTIYF
DNA: TGTGCCAGCAGCGTATGGGCGACGGGGGGAAACACCATATATTTT

size: few
V: TRBV7-6
J: TRBJ1-3
D: .
CDR3: CASSLQGSGNTIYF
DNA: TGTGCCAGCAGCTTACAGGGTTCTGGAAACACCATATATTTT

size: .
V: TRBV5-4
J: TRBJ1-6
D: .
CDR3: CASSSRGYNSPLHF
DNA: TGTGCCAGCAGCTCCCGGGGTTATAATTCACCCCTCCACTTT

size: .
V: TRBV4-3
J: TRBJ2-2
D: .
CDR3: CASSQDRGRELFF
DNA: TGCGCCAGCAGCCAAGACAGGGGCAGGGAGCTGTTTTTT

size: .
V: TRBV27
J: TRBJ2-2
D: .
CDR3: CASSTGLNTGELFF
DNA: TGTGCCAGCAGTACGGGACTCAACACCGGGGAGCTGTTTTTT